This T cell receptor (beta chain) was profiled in a study of T cell clonotyping in hematopoietic cell transplantation listed by TCRdb under 2021. Regarding the research as a whole: Recipient samples taken before transplant were obtained following cytoreduction. Recruitment of patients was conducted between late 2015 and early 2017, and follow-up was continued until late 2020 or death. A total of 110 to 150 blood samples were collected in the study from approximately 32 consecutive transplant recipients and their related donors. Study-wide findings and limitations: Broader posttransplant TCR repertoire diversity was predicted by donor and pretransplant recipient Inverse Simpson Index values. After transplant, TCR diversity in recipients dropped, and pathologically expanded clonotypes increased progressively from day 30 to day 180. The sample size was limited and the cells went unsorted, which meant the CD4 and CD8 repertoire contributions could not be told apart. Just a small fraction of recipient repertoires overlapped with donor repertoires, and more than 95% appeared de novo at the given depth.

TCR beta CDR3 regions were amplified from genomic DNA with the immunoSEQ assay, a bias-controlled multiplex PCR using V- and J-specific primers. A proprietary barcode and Illumina adapter sequences were added to the CDR3 amplicons in a second PCR step. An Illumina MiSeq instrument was used for sequencing of the CDR3 libraries. The paper's processing steps were these. Export and quality control were done with immunoSEQ Analyzer 3.0, while downstream analyses used R Bioconductor and Immunarch. Only productive rearrangements in the normalized downsampled data set were used to calculate repertoire metrics. In the normalized cohort, a clonotype counted as pathologically expanded if the clonotype was larger than 5 templates. The Inverse Simpson Index was used to measure repertoire diversity. CMV-specificity analyses were carried out on the non-normalized data set to capture all clonotypes. Drawn from immuneACCESS, this table holds only the in-frame rearrangements with V and J called that TCRdb kept. Clones are partly lost; checked studies trace under half to an unresolved V gene and leave the rest unexplained. The V and J calls and clone size were taken over from that table, and D and trimming were inferred from the DNA. This sample has fewer than 100,000 clones in its table, and 90% to 96% of those were observed once. The ten largest account for roughly 1.5% of the sample.

The CDR1 and CDR2 encoded by the germline V gene are SQVTM and ANQGSEA. The CDR3 contains 11 residues, cysteine and phenylalanine counted. The read is trimmed to its CDR3 DNA, 33 bases read in frame from base 1. The germline ends are 9 bases apart after V is trimmed by 7 bases and J by 6 bases. As for this clone: Its binding antigen is unknown. The input lacks base qualities; no much larger clone sits a single base away.

Interpreted using the paper, the time point label stands for: recipient sample about 28 days before transplant, after cytoreduction. Blood samples were obtained from recipients approximately 28 days before transplant and at days 30, 100 and 180 after transplant. Using Nuclei Lysis Solution, genomic DNA was extracted from unfractionated peripheral blood mononuclear cells that were either fresh or cryopreserved. This specimen was peripheral blood mononuclear cells, taken before stem cell transplant. Recombination joined TRBV29-1 with TRBJ2-2, with the D gene uncertain. The clonotype comes from a woman aged 45-65 years with acute myeloid leukemia. Some clones in this sample may be carry-over from other donors' samples. The DNA sequence is as follows: TGCAGCGCCAGTACCCCCGGGGAGCTGTTTTTT. This encodes CSASTPGELFF.